This T cell receptor beta chain is from a study of T cell responses to AZD1222 COVID-19 vaccine. Study-level points and caveats: Among spike-specific TCRs, nearly half reportedly target unmutated variant regions. Repertoires were collected only later (after the peak T cell response had occurred).

The repertoire was sequenced with immunoSEQ multiplex PCR; TCRdb's copy has only in-frame clones and lacks some. This sample has about 200,000 clones, with approximately 86% found just once. The germline V gene has CDR1 ENHRY and CDR2 SYGVKD. J lost 7 bases, V lost 3 bases, and 8 bases had no gene match. CDR3 length equals 14 residues. With regard to this clone: What it recognizes is unknown.

J is TRBJ2-7 and V is TRBV10-3, with TRBD1 matching 8 bases. The sequence derives from an adult in good health. This specimen consisted of peripheral blood, obtained on day 0 of AZD1222 vaccination. The CDR3 here is CAISDGQGAGEQYF. The CDR3 nucleotides read TGTGCCATCAGTGACGGTCAGGGGGCTGGGGAGCAGTACTTC.